This TCR beta chain is drawn from a study of shared clonotypes between healthy human individuals. Assay used: immunoSEQ multiplex PCR; TCRdb lists only in-frame clones, some missing. The sample consists of millions of clones, about 94% of them appearing once. The naive CD8 fraction comprised CD45RO-negative cells positively selected for CCR7 and excluded terminally differentiated effector memory CD45RA+ cells. None of the donors, who were healthy HIV-negative adults, had recently had acute infections or vaccinations. Sequenced sample: naive CD8+ T cells sorted from blood. This TCR was sampled from a man aged 18 to 29 in good health.

CDR3 coding DNA: TGTGCCAGCAGTGAAGTGGTGGTGTCGCCCGGGTACCATGGCTACACCTTC. The encoded protein is CASSEVVVSPGYHGYTF. The rearrangement joins TRBV2 to TRBJ1-2; no reliable D call. The CDR3 consists of 17 residues. The germline CDR1 and CDR2 sequences are SNHLY and FYNNEI. V was shortened by 1 base and J by 6 bases, with 21 bases between the two germline ends.